Listed below are T cell receptor beta chains from one sample, sequenced in a study of blood T cell repertoires in COVID-19. TCRdb's table, derived via immunoSEQ multiplex PCR, lists solely in-frame clones and lacks some. This sample has 79,000 or so clones, with 85% found just once. The sequenced sample consisted of peripheral blood. These receptors were taken from a man aged 60 to 69 with COVID-19, enrolled during active disease. Both conserved end residues are part of each CDR3. A D gene is named only where the DNA matches it firmly. Rows may omit the clone size; those that give it use once, few, many or a size class.

v_call	clone_size	j_call	d_call	cdr3_aa	cdr3_nt
TRBV7-6	NA	TRBJ2-1	TRBD1	CASSLAQGAGYNEQFF	TGTGCCAGCAGCTTAGCGCAGGGGGCGGGGTACAATGAGCAGTTCTTC
TRBV6-5	NA	TRBJ1-4	TRBD1	CASSYSLAGGDEKLFF	TGTGCCAGCAGTTACTCGCTAGCAGGGGGCGATGAAAAACTGTTTTTT
TRBV3-1/TRBV3-2	NA	TRBJ1-6	TRBD1	CASSRQQGARNSPLHF	TGTGCCAGCAGCCGACAACAGGGGGCGAGGAATTCACCCCTCCACTTT
TRBV7-2	NA	TRBJ2-5	NA	CASSFEQGGHTEETQYF	TGTGCCAGCAGCTTCGAACAGGGGGGGCATACAGAAGAGACCCAGTACTTC
TRBV5-5	few	TRBJ2-1	TRBD2	CASNLPTSGGYNEQFF	TGTGCCAGCAACCTGCCCACTAGCGGGGGGTACAATGAGCAGTTCTTC
TRBV2	NA	TRBJ2-1	TRBD2	CASSERSGGALEQFF	TGTGCCAGCAGTGAACGCAGCGGGGGGGCGCTGGAGCAGTTCTTC
TRBV5-4	NA	TRBJ1-3	NA	CASSRTASSGNTIYF	TGTGCCAGCAGCAGGACAGCCTCCTCTGGAAACACCATATATTTT
TRBV11-2	NA	TRBJ2-7	NA	CASSSGVRQYF	TGTGCCAGCAGCTCAGGGGTGAGGCAGTACTTC
TRBV27	NA	TRBJ2-2	TRBD1	CASSVTGTAGGELFF	TGTGCCAGCAGTGTAACCGGGACAGCCGGCGGGGAGCTGTTTTTT
TRBV24-1	NA	TRBJ2-3	TRBD2	CATSDDLAGSTDTQYF	TGTGCCACCAGTGATGACTTAGCGGGTAGCACAGATACGCAGTATTTT
TRBV14	NA	TRBJ1-4	NA	CASSQNLPSSNEKLFF	TGTGCCAGCAGCCAAAATTTACCCAGTTCTAATGAAAAACTGTTTTTT
TRBV19	NA	TRBJ2-5	TRBD2	CASSNRPGLAGARETQYF	TGTGCCAGTAGCAATAGACCGGGACTAGCGGGAGCAAGGGAGACCCAGTACTTC
TRBV10-3	NA	TRBJ1-1	NA	CAISGTGQNTEAFF	TGTGCCATCAGTGGTACAGGTCAGAACACTGAAGCTTTCTTT
TRBV19	few	TRBJ1-5	NA	CASSIAGGHRSNQPQHF	TGTGCCAGTAGTATAGCGGGAGGGCACCGGAGCAATCAGCCCCAGCATTTT
TRBV3-1/TRBV3-2	NA	TRBJ2-3	TRBD1	CASSPPSVGQGDDTQYF	TGTGCCAGCAGCCCCCCATCCGTCGGACAGGGGGATGATACGCAGTATTTT
TRBV3-1/TRBV3-2	once	TRBJ2-1	NA	CASSLQWEQFF	TGTGCCAGCAGCCTACAATGGGAGCAGTTCTTC
TRBV5-4	NA	TRBJ2-3	TRBD2	CASSLVMGGSVDTQYF	TGTGCCAGCAGCTTGGTCATGGGGGGGTCAGTAGATACGCAGTATTTT
TRBV10-1	NA	TRBJ1-5	NA	CASSDMCNQPQHF	TGCGCCAGCAGTGATATGTGCAATCAGCCCCAGCATTTT
TRBV12-3/TRBV12-4	NA	TRBJ2-2	NA	CASNDRNTGELFF	TGTGCCAGCAACGACAGGAACACCGGGGAGCTGTTTTTT
TRBV3-1/TRBV3-2	NA	TRBJ2-3	TRBD2	CASSQSAGVVAQYF	TGTGCCAGCAGCCAATCAGCGGGAGTGGTAGCGCAGTATTTT
TRBV11-2	NA	TRBJ1-6	NA	CASSLDLGAYSPLHF	TGTGCCAGCAGCTTAGATCTAGGGGCCTATTCACCCCTCCACTTT
TRBV3-1/TRBV3-2	few	TRBJ1-4	TRBD1	CASSNRDRGGEKLFF	TGTGCCAGCAGCAACCGGGACAGGGGAGGGGAAAAACTGTTTTTT
TRBV30	NA	TRBJ2-5	TRBD2	CAWSSGMGGETQYF	TGTGCCTGGAGTTCCGGGATGGGGGGGGAGACCCAGTACTTC
TRBV6-5	NA	TRBJ1-2	TRBD1	CASKTTGAGGYTF	TGTGCCAGCAAAACAACAGGGGCGGGTGGCTACACCTTC
TRBV30	NA	TRBJ1-3	NA	CAWSYRGNTIYF	TGTGCCTGGAGTTACAGAGGAAACACCATATATTTT
TRBV10-3	NA	TRBJ2-1	TRBD2	CAISETLAGGSYNEQFF	TGTGCCATCAGTGAGACGTTAGCGGGAGGTTCCTACAATGAGCAGTTCTTC
TRBV7-9	NA	TRBJ1-2	TRBD1	CASSLDRDRGYGYTF	TGTGCCAGCAGCCTCGACCGGGACAGGGGGTATGGCTACACCTTC
TRBV7-9	once	TRBJ1-1	TRBD1	CASSGRTGARTEAFF	TGTGCCAGCAGCGGGAGGACAGGGGCAAGGACTGAAGCTTTCTTT
TRBV6-1	NA	TRBJ1-2	NA	CASSESGANYGYTF	TGTGCCAGCAGTGAATCGGGGGCTAACTATGGCTACACCTTC
TRBV19	NA	TRBJ1-4	NA	CATNRRGRGEKLFF	TGTGCCACTAACCGGAGGGGCCGGGGTGAAAAACTGTTTTTT
TRBV2	few	TRBJ1-2	NA	CASSERGGSDYGYTF	TGTGCCAGCAGTGAAAGGGGGGGGAGTGACTATGGCTACACCTTC
TRBV24-1	NA	TRBJ2-1	TRBD2	CATRGAGSYNEQFF	TGTGCCACCAGGGGAGCGGGATCATACAATGAGCAGTTCTTC
TRBV10-3	NA	TRBJ2-7	TRBD2	CAINNRLAGISGEQYF	TGTGCCATCAACAACCGACTAGCGGGGATTTCGGGAGAGCAGTACTTC
TRBV6-5	NA	TRBJ1-2	NA	CASSYDQGYYGYTF	TGTGCCAGCAGTTACGACCAGGGCTACTATGGCTACACCTTC
TRBV3-1/TRBV3-2	once	TRBJ1-3	NA	CASSQDFHAGNTIYF	TGTGCCAGCAGCCAAGATTTCCATGCTGGAAACACCATATATTTT
TRBV30	NA	TRBJ2-7	NA	CAWIRGAYEQYF	TGTGCCTGGATTCGCGGGGCTTACGAGCAGTACTTC
TRBV6-5	NA	TRBJ2-2	NA	CASSYEVFPGELFF	TGTGCCAGCAGTTACGAGGTTTTCCCCGGGGAGCTGTTTTTT
TRBV6-5	NA	TRBJ2-5	TRBD2	CASSPQTSGETQYF	TGTGCCAGCAGTCCGCAGACTAGCGGGGAGACCCAGTACTTC
TRBV5-1	NA	TRBJ2-1	TRBD2	CASAEELAGGLEQFF	TGCGCCAGCGCTGAGGAACTAGCGGGGGGCCTTGAGCAGTTCTTC
TRBV6-2/TRBV6-3	NA	TRBJ2-1	TRBD2	CASSFSGSSYNEQFF	TGTGCCAGCAGTTTTAGCGGGAGCTCCTACAATGAGCAGTTCTTC
TRBV7-3	NA	TRBJ2-6	NA	CASSPLAGANVLTF	TGTGCCAGCAGCCCCCTCGCTGGGGCCAACGTCCTGACTTTC
TRBV4-1	NA	TRBJ2-7	TRBD2	CASSQAPSGGTYEQYF	TGCGCCAGCAGCCAAGCGCCCAGCGGGGGCACCTACGAGCAGTACTTC
TRBV5-1	NA	TRBJ1-1	TRBD1	CASSLEGQGARAFF	TGCGCCAGCAGCTTGGAGGGCCAGGGGGCGCGAGCTTTCTTT
TRBV27	NA	TRBJ1-1	NA	CASSLSRQGNTEAFF	TGTGCCAGCAGTTTATCGAGGCAGGGGAACACTGAAGCTTTCTTT
TRBV19	NA	TRBJ1-5	TRBD1	CASSMDRAFGDQPQHF	TGTGCCAGTAGTATGGACAGGGCCTTTGGGGATCAGCCCCAGCATTTT